The entry below gives a single T cell receptor beta chain sequence along with its context. This clonotype was seen repeatedly, ten times or more. This receptor's antigen is unknown. There are no base qualities to consult, and no much larger clone falls within one base. A patient counted as having stable Graves' hyperthyroidism if no progression to ophthalmopathy occurred over 18 months of follow-up. Hyperthyroidism patients were aged 18 to 65 years and newly diagnosed, with disease duration of less than 2 months. The study excluded patients with uncontrolled infections, other autoimmune diseases, pregnancy or lactation. Diagnoses were established on the basis of clinical symptoms, serum thyroxine and TRAb, thyroid ultrasound, and orbital computed tomography. Ficoll-Paque density gradient centrifugation was used to isolate PBMCs from about 10 ml of fresh peripheral blood. Trizol reagent was used to extract total RNA, and RNA quality was then checked on an Agilent 2100 Bioanalyzer.

This specimen belongs to a study of T cells in Graves' hyperthyroidism and ophthalmopathy (dated by TCRdb to the late 2010s). With respect to the entire study: Peripheral blood was collected at initial diagnosis, before any treatment. To identify TCR V-J signatures that set the groups apart, the researchers used a discovery cohort of 100 patients, made up of around 42 with Graves' ophthalmopathy and some 55 with stable Graves' hyperthyroidism. Whether ophthalmopathy could be predicted prospectively was tested in an independent validation cohort made up of 18 hyperthyroidism patients plus 17 patients who later progressed to ophthalmopathy. The approximately 95 discovery patients were divided at random into training and test sets in a 7:3 ratio. Thyroid tissue and blood T-cell repertoires from roughly six Graves' hyperthyroidism patients were also compared in the study. After sampling, hyperthyroidism patients received methimazole starting at 30 mg daily, and ophthalmopathy patients received high-dose intravenous methylprednisolone. The paper reports TCR Vbeta CDR3 sequencing of 130 to 150 peripheral blood samples: 43 ophthalmopathy, about 75 hyperthyroidism and around 17 progressor patients. Study-wide findings and limitations: In validation, the model predicted progression to ophthalmopathy a median of roughly 6.2 months before onset, with 70% to 71% sensitivity and nearly 75% specificity. A 13 V-J signature model separated ophthalmopathy from stable hyperthyroidism, with approximately 87% sensitivity and roughly 84% specificity in cross-validation and 80%/75% in testing. Blood samples also contained most of the expanded thyroid clonotypes (frequency above 0.001), which suggests that blood repertoires may reflect thyroid immune responses. Sample size was not statistically predetermined, and blinding of investigators to group allocation was not performed.

TCR beta CDR3 regions were amplified from RNA transcripts. The TCR CDR3 was subjected to a first round of RT-PCR using the HTBI primer set and the Qiagen OneStep RT-PCR kit. The libraries were constructed in a second round of multiplex PCR and then size-selected and purified. The libraries were sequenced on an Illumina HiSeq2000 using paired-end 100 bp reads. Per the original workflow: SOAPnuke was used to process the raw data, throwing out any read that contained adapters or uncalled bases, had a mean Phred below 15, or lacked an exact constant-primer or identifier match. COPE v1.2.5 was used to merge the high-quality paired reads, and each unique nucleotide sequence was defined as a clonotype. MiTCR v1.1 was used to align clonotypes to the IMGT TRBV, TRBD and TRBJ reference segments. The analysis was restricted to V-J combinations with a frequency above 0.0001, which together covered roughly 99% of the repertoires. The TCS score was defined as F50 (clonal expansion) divided by E x V (chaos), with BLOSUM62-based TCRdist calculated between CDR3 peptides within each V-J. Welch's t-statistics and random forest reduced some 510 V-J features to around 14, which were used in a naive Bayes classifier (R e1071). The public reads were run again by TCRdb, first through fastp at Q25 and then through MiXCR, and only productive beta chains were kept. Each entry merges the rows of one CDR3 protein and shows their most common DNA and genes. Here the V and J calls rest on TCRdb's processing, not on the authors' analysis. Counted in this sample were some 720,000 distinct CDR3 sequences; about a sixth of them appeared once. The top ten clones comprise approximately 8.4% of the sample.

Sequenced: blood. This TCR came from a young man with Graves' hyperthyroidism.

The CDR3 corresponds to CAWSWGLDEQFF. The DNA sequence reads TGTGCCTGGAGTTGGGGTTTGGATGAGCAGTTCTTC. This chain is built from TRBV30 and TRBJ2-1, with no confident D gene call. A distance of 10 bases separates the germline ends of V and J, which lose 2 bases and 8 bases respectively. The cysteine opens and the phenylalanine closes a CDR3 of 12 amino acids. Here the CDR3 DNA is all that survives: 36 bases in frame from base 1. CDR1 and CDR2, looked up from the germline V gene (reference sequence), are GTSNPN and SVGIG.